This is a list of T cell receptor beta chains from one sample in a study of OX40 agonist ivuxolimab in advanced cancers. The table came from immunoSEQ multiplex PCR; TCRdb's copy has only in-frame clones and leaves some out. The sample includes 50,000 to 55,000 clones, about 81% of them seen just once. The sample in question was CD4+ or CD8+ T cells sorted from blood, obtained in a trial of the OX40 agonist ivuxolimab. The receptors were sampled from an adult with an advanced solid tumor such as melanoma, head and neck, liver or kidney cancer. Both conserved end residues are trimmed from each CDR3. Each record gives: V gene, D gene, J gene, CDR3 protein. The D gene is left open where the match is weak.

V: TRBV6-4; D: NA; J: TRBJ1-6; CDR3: ASSDSWQGDSPLH
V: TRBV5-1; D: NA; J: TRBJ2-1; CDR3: ASSLAGGDNEQF
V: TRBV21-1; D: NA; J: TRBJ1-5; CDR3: ASSTTGGSATVVGNQPQH
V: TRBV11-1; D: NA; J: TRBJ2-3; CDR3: ASSPRPGSSDTQY
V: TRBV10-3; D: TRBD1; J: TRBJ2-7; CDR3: AISAMDRSYSYEQY
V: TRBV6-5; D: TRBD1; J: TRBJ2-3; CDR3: ASSSPRTGADTQY
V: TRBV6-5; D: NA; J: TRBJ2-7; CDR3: ASSYDWGRSSYEQY
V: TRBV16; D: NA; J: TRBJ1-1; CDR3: ASSQRPGLEAF
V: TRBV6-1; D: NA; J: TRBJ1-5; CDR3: ASSAQRDVNQPQH
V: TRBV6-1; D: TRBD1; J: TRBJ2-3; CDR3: ASSEASGQGADTQY
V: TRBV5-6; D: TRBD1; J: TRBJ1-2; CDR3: ASSLGDREYGYT
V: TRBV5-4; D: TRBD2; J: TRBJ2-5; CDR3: ASSFGGLAGGFETQY
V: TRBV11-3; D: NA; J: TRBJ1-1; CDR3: ASAFSGAEGTEAF
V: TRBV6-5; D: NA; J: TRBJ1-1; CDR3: ASSYFSGQGNTEAF
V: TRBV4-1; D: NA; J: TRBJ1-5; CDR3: ASSGTGTDYSNQPQH
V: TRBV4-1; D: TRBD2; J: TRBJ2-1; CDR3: ASSNDGGGAGWDEQF
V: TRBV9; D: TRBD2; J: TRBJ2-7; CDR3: ASSARLAGVGEQY
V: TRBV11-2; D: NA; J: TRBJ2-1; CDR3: ASSPARGANEQF
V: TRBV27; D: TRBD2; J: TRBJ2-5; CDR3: ASIVREGQETQY
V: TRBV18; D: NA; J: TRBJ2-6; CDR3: ASSQRDSGANVLT
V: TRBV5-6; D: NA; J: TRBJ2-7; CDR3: ASSLAGDTNEQY
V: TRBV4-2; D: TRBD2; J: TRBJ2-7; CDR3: ASSHRGGGGAIYEQY